A selection of T cell receptor beta chains follows, all from one sample in a study of T cells in Graves' hyperthyroidism and ophthalmopathy. TCRdb independently ran MiXCR on the multiplex PCR reads; one entry per CDR3 protein. The sample gives under 800,000 distinct CDR3 sequences, 12% to 15% of which show up once; roughly 10% is in the top ten. The sample taken for sequencing was blood. These receptors originate from a woman under 30 with Graves' hyperthyroidism. Both conserved end residues are part of each CDR3. D genes are given only for firm matches. The listing skips clone size in some rows; elsewhere it reads once, few, many or a size class.

V,size,J,D,DNA,CDR3
TRBV29-1,NA,TRBJ2-2,NA,TGCAGCGTTGACACCTACACCGGGGAGCCGTTTTTT,CSVDTYTGEPFF
TRBV6-1,NA,TRBJ2-3,NA,TGTGCCAGCAGCCTCAGGGGCCTGCAGTATTTT,CASSLRGLQYF
TRBV28,NA,TRBJ1-5,NA,TGTGCCAGCAGTTCCTCCCAGACAAGCAGCATGGTCCTCAATCAGCCCCAGCATTTT,CASSSSQTSSMVLNQPQHF
TRBV28,NA,TRBJ2-1,TRBD1,TGTGCCAGCACCGGGGACAGGGGCTACAATGAGCAGTTCTTC,CASTGDRGYNEQFF
TRBV2,NA,TRBJ1-2,NA,TGTGCCAGCAGCACCACGGGGGCCGGCTACACCTTC,CASSTTGAGYTF
TRBV12-3/TRBV12-4,many,TRBJ2-7,TRBD1,TGTGCCAGCAGTTTAGGCGGCAGGGGGCTCTCCTACGAGCAGTACTTC,CASSLGGRGLSYEQYF
TRBV5-1,NA,TRBJ2-7,TRBD1,TGCGCCAGCAGCAACCCCCGGGACAGGGACGAGCAGTACTTC,CASSNPRDRDEQYF
TRBV7-9,few,TRBJ1-5,NA,TGTGCCAGCAGCGATACAGGGTTCAATCAGCCCCAGCATTTT,CASSDTGFNQPQHF
TRBV27,many,TRBJ1-5,NA,TGTGCCAGCAGCGACGGTACGGGTCAGCCCCAGCATTTT,CASSDGTGQPQHF
TRBV5-1,many,TRBJ2-1,NA,TGCGCCAGCAGTCGACGTCAGGGCTACAATGAGCAGTTCTTC,CASSRRQGYNEQFF
TRBV7-6,few,TRBJ2-3,TRBD1,TGTGCCAGCAGCCCACACCCGGGACAGGGAGGAGATACGCAGTATTTT,CASSPHPGQGGDTQYF
TRBV5-6,few,TRBJ2-1,TRBD2,TGTGCCAGCAGCTTCCTAGCGGGAGGGCTCGGTGAGCAGTTCTTC,CASSFLAGGLGEQFF
TRBV27,few,TRBJ1-5,NA,TGTGCCAGCGCCGACACTCTCCATCAGCCCCAGCATTTT,CASADTLHQPQHF
TRBV14,few,TRBJ2-7,NA,TGTGCCAGCAGCCAAGAAGGCCAGGTAACCTACGAGCAGTACTTC,CASSQEGQVTYEQYF
TRBV2,NA,TRBJ2-6,NA,TGTGCCAGCAAGAGGCAGGGAGGTTCTGGGGCCAACGTCCTGACTTTC,CASKRQGGSGANVLTF
TRBV11-2,many,TRBJ1-4,NA,TGTGCCAGCAGCTCGATATTAGGACATGAAAAACTGTTTTTT,CASSSILGHEKLFF
TRBV2,many,TRBJ2-1,NA,TGTGCCAGCAGTAGGACCCAATGGGATGAGCAGTTCTTC,CASSRTQWDEQFF
TRBV5-1,many,TRBJ1-1,TRBD1,TGCGCCAGCAGCGACTATTGGGACAGCGCCACTGAAGCTTTCTTT,CASSDYWDSATEAFF
TRBV7-8,many,TRBJ1-5,NA,TGTGCCAGCAGCACCCGAGTAACTGGGAGCAATCAGCCCCAGCATTTT,CASSTRVTGSNQPQHF
TRBV27,many,TRBJ2-7,TRBD2,TGTGCCAGCAGTTTAAGTAGCGGGGTGATCTACGAGCAGTACTTC,CASSLSSGVIYEQYF
TRBV3-1,many,TRBJ2-1,NA,TGTGCCAGCAGCCAAGCCCGGGGGCAGTACAATGAGCAGTTCTTC,CASSQARGQYNEQFF
TRBV28,many,TRBJ2-7,TRBD2,TGTGCCAGCAGTTTAGAGGGACTAGCGGGAGTCAGTCGCAGTGAGCAGTACTTC,CASSLEGLAGVSRSEQYF
TRBV6-6,NA,TRBJ2-7,NA,TGTGCCAGCAGTTACTCGGGTGGCGGACTTTCTTACGAGCAGTACTTC,CASSYSGGGLSYEQYF
TRBV7-3,many,TRBJ2-5,TRBD2,TGTGCCAGCAGCCCGGGACTAGCGGGAGGGAAAGAGACCCAGTACTTC,CASSPGLAGGKETQYF
TRBV18,many,TRBJ2-1,TRBD1,TGTGCCAGCTCGCGCACTACCGGGACAGGATACAATGAGCAGTTCTTC,CASSRTTGTGYNEQFF
TRBV7-9,NA,TRBJ1-2,TRBD1,TGTGCCAGCAGCTTTGGGGACAGGGGATCGGATGGCTACACCTTC,CASSFGDRGSDGYTF
TRBV20-1,once,TRBJ2-2,NA,TGCAGTGCTAAGACAAGAGAAGGCATCATCGGGGAGCTGTTTTTT,CSAKTREGIIGELFF
TRBV15,NA,TRBJ1-3,NA,TGTGCCACCAGCAGAGGATTCGGGGGAAGCTCTGGAAACACCATATATTTT,CATSRGFGGSSGNTIYF
TRBV12-3/TRBV12-4,many,TRBJ1-4,NA,TGTGCCAGCAGTTTAGGTGAAAAACTGTTTTTT,CASSLGEKLFF
TRBV28,many,TRBJ2-7,TRBD1,TGTGCCATCGGAACAGGGGCCCCACGCTACGAGCAGTACTTC,CAIGTGAPRYEQYF
TRBV20-1,many,TRBJ2-7,TRBD1,TGCAGTGCTCATCGACAGGGCTACGAGCAGTACTTC,CSAHRQGYEQYF
TRBV4-1,few,TRBJ2-7,NA,TGCGCCAGCAGCCAAATACCGGGGCCCCTCGGCGAGCAGTACTTC,CASSQIPGPLGEQYF
TRBV6-1,NA,TRBJ1-3,NA,TGTGCCAGCAGATCCCGGGGGTCTGGAAACACCATATATTTT,CASRSRGSGNTIYF
TRBV18,many,TRBJ2-2,NA,TGTGCCAGCTCACCAGTGAACACCGGGGAGCTGTTTTTT,CASSPVNTGELFF
TRBV24-1,NA,TRBJ2-5,TRBD1,TGTGCCACTTCAGAGGGAGGGACAGGGAAGGAGACCCAGTACTTC,CATSEGGTGKETQYF